This T cell receptor (beta chain) was sequenced for a study of OX40 agonist ivuxolimab in advanced cancers. Study summary: Administration of intravenous ivuxolimab to patients occurred every 2 weeks at 0.01 to 10 mg/kg. Three patients, one with hepatocellular carcinoma and two with cutaneous melanoma, achieved partial responses.

V shed 4 bases and J shed 1 base, with 15 bases lying between them. Per the germline V gene, CDR1 is SGHKS and CDR2 is YYEKEE (reference sequence). The CDR3 is 15 amino acids. Assay used: immunoSEQ multiplex PCR; TCRdb lists only in-frame clones, some missing. The repertoire holds tens of thousands of clones, with around 85% as singletons. The source of this sequence is an adult with an advanced solid tumor such as melanoma, head and neck, liver or kidney cancer. The chain is built from TRBV5-5 and TRBJ2-7, with no clear D. The sequences come from CD4+ or CD8+ T cells sorted from blood, collected in a trial of the OX40 agonist ivuxolimab. CDR3 nucleotides: TGTGCCAGCAGCCTGTCCAGTGGGCCTTCCTACGAGCAGTACTTC. Its protein product is CASSLSSGPSYEQYF.